The 19 T cell receptor beta chains listed next were all sequenced from one sample in a study of CD8 T cells in ankylosing spondylitis. Overall study findings and caveats: Characteristic of ankylosing spondylitis blood, it appeared, was a TCR beta motif comprising about eight highly homologous variants.

In TCRdb, the 5' RACE reads were re-called with MiXCR into one record per CDR3 protein. This sample has roughly 490,000 distinct CDR3 sequences, with 5.3% found just once. No antigen has been identified for these receptors. The sequenced material came from blood, either unsorted or a sorted T cell fraction (not recorded which). The receptors were gathered from a male donor with ankylosing spondylitis.

In its sample, this clonotype was seen a few times. The J gene is TRBJ1-6, the V gene TRBV7-9; D gene uncertain. This CDR3 spans 12 amino acids. Trimming removed 7 bases at V and 5 bases at J, with 6 bases between. Germline CDR1 and CDR2: SEHNR and FQNEAQ (reference sequence). CDR3 DNA: TGTGCCAGCACCCCGGATAATTCACCCCTCCACTTT. Its protein is CASTPDNSPLHF.

This clonotype was seen more than once but under ten times. V gene TRBV24-1 combines with J gene TRBJ2-1; tentatively, D is TRBD2 (5 bases). CDR3 length equals 16 residues. The germline gives CDR1 KGHDR, CDR2 SFDVKD. The germline V and J ends were trimmed by 5 bases and 4 bases, with 17 bases remaining between them. This CDR3 reads CATSAPGAREYNEQFF. The DNA for the CDR3 is TGTGCCACCAGTGCCCCCGGAGCGAGGGAATACAATGAGCAGTTCTTC.

This chain connects TRBV19 to TRBJ2-1; 11 bases align to TRBD1. This CDR3 contains 16 residues. CDR1 is LNHDA, CDR2 SQIVND, per germline (reference sequence). V lost 5 bases to trimming and J lost 8 bases; unmatched junction nucleotides: 11. CDR3 coding DNA: TGTGCCAGTAGTTCGCGGGACAGGGGGTTTCTCCATGAGCAGTTCTTC. Translating it yields CASSSRDRGFLHEQFF.

The table lists this clonotype with many counts. The chain is built from TRBV6-5 and TRBJ1-5; D ambiguous. Trimming took off 8 bases at V and 10 bases at J, with 12 bases between the two ends. CDR1 is MNHEY, CDR2 SVGAGI, per germline. This CDR3 contains 11 residues. CDR3 sequence reads: CASGRREPQHF. CDR3 DNA: TGTGCCAGCGGACGGAGAGAACCCCAGCATTTT.

This clonotype was seen repeatedly, ten times or more. The chain couples TRBV7-8 to TRBJ2-3, with 12 positions matching TRBD2. This CDR3 is 18 amino acids long. V was pared by 4 bases and J by 0 bases, with 8 bases of the junction left unmatched. Germline lookup yields CDR1 SGHVS and CDR2 FQNEAQ. CDR3 DNA: TGTGCCAGCAGCTCCTCTAGCGGGGGGGTTTCTAGCACAGATACGCAGTATTTT. Amino acids: CASSSSSGGVSSTDTQYF.

This clonotype was observed at least ten times. The chain joins TRBV7-3 to TRBJ2-7, with a weak D call TRBD2 (5 bases). This CDR3 is built from 13 residues. The V end lost 4 bases, the J end lost 6 bases, and 13 bases lay between the germline ends. Germline V lookup: CDR1 SGHTA, CDR2 FQGTGA. The CDR3 protein is CASSSGLGAEQYF. CDR3 in DNA: TGTGCCAGCAGCTCCGGACTGGGTGCCGAGCAGTACTTC. The full variable domain, rest sourced from reference TRBV7-3 and TRBJ2-7, is GAGVSQTPSNKVTEKGKYVELRCDPISGHTALYWYRQSLGQGPEFLIYFQGTGAADDSGLPNDRFFAVRPEGSVSTLKIQRTERGDSAVYLCASSSGLGAEQYFGPGTRLTVT.

The sample holds many counts of this clonotype. The genes are TRBV7-2 and TRBJ2-2, with a tentative D call TRBD1 (5 bases). V shed 2 bases and J shed 7 bases, with 8 bases lying between them. There are 13 residues in the CDR3. CDR1 is SGHTA and CDR2 is FQGNSA in the germline V gene. The CDR3 reads CASSLIRVGELFF. In DNA, the CDR3 is TGTGCCAGCAGCTTAATCAGGGTCGGGGAGCTGTTTTTT.

This clonotype was recorded at least ten times. This chain joins TRBV20-1 and TRBJ2-5, with 9 nucleotides matching TRBD1. Germline V CDR1 and CDR2: DFQATT, SNEGSKA (reference sequence). Trimming cost V 2 bases and J 4 bases; bases outside gene matches: 5. The CDR3 loop spans 14 amino acids. The CDR3 protein is CSARRPGQGETQYF. In nucleotides, the CDR3 is TGCAGTGCTAGACGGCCGGGACAGGGAGAGACCCAGTACTTC.

This clonotype was observed at least ten times. V gene TRBV27 combines with J gene TRBJ1-6; maybe TRBD1 (5 bases). The germline gives CDR1 MNHEY, CDR2 SMNVEV (reference sequence). V was cut by 10 bases and J by 14 bases, with 18 bases left in between. This CDR3 is built from 12 residues. CDR3 coding DNA: TGTGCCATCTTGGACCCCTCGGGGGCCCTCCACTTT. Translating gives CAILDPSGALHF.

This clonotype has a count of ten or more. The CDR3 loop is CASSFGTYREVEYNEQFF. The CDR3 DNA reads TGCGCCAGCAGCTTCGGGACCTACAGGGAAGTAGAATACAATGAGCAGTTCTTC. The chain links TRBV5-1 to TRBJ2-1; D may be TRBD1 (6 bases). Germline V gives CDR1 SGHRS, CDR2 YFSETQ. V was trimmed by 2 bases and J by 4 bases, leaving 22 bases between them. There are 18 residues in the CDR3.

This clonotype was seen many times. CDR3 loop: CATQTGYNSPLHF. CDR3 coding DNA: TGTGCCACCCAAACAGGCTATAATTCACCCCTCCACTTT. The V call is TRBV12-3 or TRBV12-4, the J call TRBJ1-6; D is possibly TRBD1 (5 bases). This CDR3 region has 13 residues. V was pared by 10 bases and J by 3 bases, with 10 bases between.

This clonotype was picked up many times. V and J are TRBV20-1 and TRBJ2-7, with TRBD1 identical over 8 bases. CDR1 DFQATT and CDR2 SNEGSKA come from the germline V gene (reference sequence). The trim removed 5 bases at V and 3 bases at J, leaving 9 bases unmatched. CDR3 length: 14 residues. The CDR3 is CSAPHQDRGYEQYF. CDR3 in DNA: TGCAGTGCTCCTCACCAAGACAGGGGCTACGAGCAGTACTTC.

The table lists this clonotype with many counts. The chain recombines TRBV6-1 with TRBJ2-1; no definite D call. CDR3 size: 13 residues. Germline V lookup: CDR1 MNHNS, CDR2 SASEGT. V shed 2 bases and J shed 3 bases, with 5 bases lying between them. The CDR3: CASSEMDYNEQFF. The CDR3 DNA reads as TGTGCCAGCAGTGAAATGGACTACAATGAGCAGTTCTTC.

This clonotype was picked up many times. The chain joins TRBV20-1 to TRBJ1-1, with D uncertain. Trimming took off 5 bases at V and 4 bases at J, with 11 bases between the two ends. The CDR3 runs to 12 residues. Germline-derived CDR1 and CDR2 are DFQATT and SNEGSKA (reference sequence). The CDR3, as DNA: TGCAGTGCTCGGGAGGGATCCACTGAAGCTTTCTTT. This translates into CSAREGSTEAFF.

At least ten counts were recorded for this clonotype. This chain joins TRBV4-1 and TRBJ2-7, with D maybe TRBD2 (6 bases). The CDR3 length is 16 residues. Trimming pared 0 bases from V and 4 bases from J, leaving 16 bases between. Germline V gene data show CDR1 as MGHRA and CDR2 as YSYEKL. This CDR3 is CASSQDWRDGYYEQYF. CDR3 bases: TGCGCCAGCAGCCAAGATTGGAGGGACGGTTATTACGAGCAGTACTTC.

Here the CDR3 DNA reads TGCAGTGCTAGAGATGGAGGAGGGGGGGAGTCCTACAATGAGCAGTTCTTC. Amino acid sequence: CSARDGGGGESYNEQFF. This rearrangement joins TRBV20-1 to TRBJ2-1; D is perhaps TRBD2 (7 bases). CDR3 length: 17 residues. The germline V gene has CDR1 DFQATT and CDR2 SNEGSKA (reference sequence). Trimming cost V 0 bases and J 1 base, with 16 bases left between them.

The chain links TRBV6-1 to TRBJ1-4; 8 positions match TRBD1. The CDR3 consists of 14 residues. CDR1 MNHNS and CDR2 SASEGT come from the germline V gene. After removal of 7 bases from V and 5 bases from J, the junction contained 6 bases not matched to a gene. CDR3 residues: CASTRTGPNEKLFF. CDR3 sequence (DNA): TGTGCCAGCACGCGGACAGGGCCGAATGAAAAACTGTTTTTT.

This clonotype was seen ten or more times. The chain carries TRBV6-1 and TRBJ1-5; 7 bases fit TRBD1. Per the germline V gene, CDR1 is MNHNS and CDR2 is SASEGT. The CDR3 covers 13 residues. V was pared by 6 bases and J by 6 bases, with 5 bases of the junction left unmatched. CDR3 region: CASRQGLVQPQHF. The CDR3 nucleotides are TGTGCCAGCAGACAGGGGCTGGTTCAGCCCCAGCATTTT.

This clonotype was detected ten times or more. This rearrangement joins TRBV18 to TRBJ2-1, with unresolved D. The CDR3 sequence is 12 residues long. The V and J ends lost 6 bases and 7 bases respectively, with 10 bases between them. CDR1 and CDR2 from the germline V gene are KGHSH and LQKENI. The CDR3 loop reads CASSPVANEQFF. The CDR3 DNA sequence: TGTGCCAGCTCCCCCGTGGCAAATGAGCAGTTCTTC.